The TCR beta chain described here comes from a study of ipilimumab plus nivolumab after autologous stem cell transplantation. Across the study: Patients received a median of about five ipilimumab and 8 or 9 nivolumab doses.

CDR1 is KGHSH, CDR2 LQKENI, per germline. Trimming cost V 4 bases and J 1 base; bases outside gene matches: 9. The CDR3 spans 16 residues. Sequencing used immunoSEQ multiplex PCR; TCRdb keeps in-frame clones, though not all of them. The repertoire holds 15,000 or so clones, with about 72% as singletons. Checkpoint therapy with ipilimumab 1 mg/kg began 14 to 28 days after transplant. The rearrangement uses TRBV18 and TRBJ1-1; the match to TRBD1 covers 7 bases. The sequenced sample was PBMCs, obtained in a trial of ipilimumab plus nivolumab as post-transplant consolidation. The receptor's source is a male donor with diffuse large B-cell lymphoma. CDR3 region: CASSRLGTEQNTEAFF. DNA of the CDR3: TGTGCCAGCTCACGACTAGGGACAGAACAGAACACTGAAGCTTTCTTT.